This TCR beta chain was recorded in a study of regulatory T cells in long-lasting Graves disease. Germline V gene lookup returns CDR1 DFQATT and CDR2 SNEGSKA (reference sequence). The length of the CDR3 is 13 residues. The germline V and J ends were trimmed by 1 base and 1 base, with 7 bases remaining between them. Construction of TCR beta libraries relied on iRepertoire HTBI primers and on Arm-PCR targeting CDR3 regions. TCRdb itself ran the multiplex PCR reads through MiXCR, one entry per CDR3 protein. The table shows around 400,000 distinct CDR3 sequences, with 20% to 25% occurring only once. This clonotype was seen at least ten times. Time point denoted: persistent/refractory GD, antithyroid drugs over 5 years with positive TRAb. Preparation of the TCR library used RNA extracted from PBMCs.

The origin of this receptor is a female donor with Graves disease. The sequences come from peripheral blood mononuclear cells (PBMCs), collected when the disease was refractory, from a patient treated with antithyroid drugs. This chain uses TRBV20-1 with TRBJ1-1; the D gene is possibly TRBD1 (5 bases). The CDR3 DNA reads TGCAGTGCTAGAGCCGACAGGAACACTGAAGCTTTCTTT. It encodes CSARADRNTEAFF.